The next 17 T cell receptor beta chains were all read from a single sample in a study of T cell repertoires in cytomegalovirus infection. MiXCR was run by TCRdb on the reads, yielding one entry per CDR3 protein. This table holds approximately 200,000 distinct CDR3 sequences, roughly 28% found once. The sample taken for sequencing was PBMCs. Source of these receptors: a human donor in good health (CMV status not recorded). Some clones in this sample may be carry-over from other donors' samples.

This chain links TRBV6-5 with TRBJ2-3; 8 bases line up with TRBD2. CDR3 length: 16 amino acids. J was trimmed by 3 bases and V by 0 bases; bases with no gene match: 5. Germline V lookup: CDR1 MNHEY, CDR2 SVGAGI. The CDR3 bases are TGTGCCAGCAGTTACTCGATCCCGGGGGGGACAGATACGCAGTATTTT. Amino acid sequence: CASSYSIPGGTDTQYF.

The table lists this clonotype with many counts. V usage is TRBV11-2 and J usage is TRBJ2-7; 8 nucleotides line up with TRBD1. V trimming: 5 bases; J trimming: 6 bases; junction bases outside the gene matches: 3. Germline V CDR1 and CDR2: SGHAT, FQNNGV. The CDR3 is made up of 12 amino acids. The CDR3 DNA reads TGTGCCAGCAGCCCCAGGGGGCGCGAGCAGTACTTC. Protein: CASSPRGREQYF. Drawing the rest from reference TRBV11-2 and TRBJ2-7, the complete variable domain is EAGVAQSPRYKIIEKRQSVAFWCNPISGHATLYWYQQILGQGPKLLIQFQNNGVVDDSQLPKDRFSAERLKGVDSTLKIQPAKLEDSAVYLCASSPRGREQYFGPGTRLTVT.

In its sample, this clonotype was seen many times. The chain joins TRBV7-2 to TRBJ1-1, with D perhaps TRBD1 (5 bases). The length of the CDR3 is 14 residues. V dropped 5 bases and J dropped 6 bases, with 16 bases sitting between them. In germline, CDR1 is SGHTA, CDR2 FQGNSA. This chain's CDR3 is CASSRFPTDSEAFF. As DNA, the CDR3 is TGTGCCAGCAGCCGATTCCCGACAGATTCTGAAGCTTTCTTT.

This clonotype was observed a few times. The rearrangement joins TRBV7-8 to TRBJ1-2; the D is unclear. V lost 1 base and J lost 3, with 12 bases in between. CDR1 and CDR2 (germline): SGHVS, FQNEAQ. The CDR3 consists of 15 residues. The CDR3 sequence: CASSLGLGGDYGYTF. In DNA form, the CDR3 reads TGTGCCAGCAGCTTAGGACTGGGTGGGGACTATGGCTACACCTTC.

The CDR3, as DNA: TGTGCCAGCAAACGCCGGGACCTCACGCAGAACTATGGCTACACCTTC. Translated, it gives CASKRRDLTQNYGYTF. The chain has TRBV6-8 and TRBJ1-2; D is possibly TRBD1 (5 bases). The CDR3 totals 16 residues. The germline V and J ends were trimmed by 7 bases and 2 bases, with 20 bases remaining between them. Germline loops: CDR1 MNHGY, CDR2 SAAAGT.

The chain uses TRBV6-2 or TRBV6-3 and TRBJ2-5, with a tentative D call TRBD1 (6 bases). Germline CDR1 and CDR2: MNHEY and SVGEGT. The CDR3 runs 17 residues. V lost 6 bases to trimming and J lost 2 bases, with 22 bases between them. The CDR3 here is CASSVTVWGQVQETQYF. The CDR3 DNA sequence: TGTGCCAGCAGCGTCACCGTTTGGGGGCAGGTACAAGAGACCCAGTACTTC.

This clonotype came up once. The V gene is TRBV28, the J gene TRBJ1-2; D gene uncertain. This CDR3 contains 14 residues. Germline V gene lookup returns CDR1 MDHEN and CDR2 SYDVKM. V was pared by 5 bases and J by 0 bases, with 10 bases between. The CDR3 DNA reads TGTGCCAGCAGTGGACGATCGCCTAACTATGGCTACACCTTC. Its translation: CASSGRSPNYGYTF.

This clonotype came up many times. The chain is built from TRBV2 and TRBJ1-3; no clear D gene. The CDR3 runs 14 residues. Trimming pared 3 bases from V and 0 bases from J, leaving 6 bases between. The germline gives CDR1 SNHLY, CDR2 FYNNEI. CDR3 nucleotide sequence: TGTGCCAGCAGTGATGGGAGCTCTGGAAACACCATATATTTT. Its protein product is CASSDGSSGNTIYF. The variable domain in full, completed from reference TRBV2 and TRBJ1-3, reads EPEVTQTPSHQVTQMGQEVILRCVPISNHLYFYWYRQILGQKVEFLVSFYNNEISEKSEIFDDQFSVERPDGSNFTLKIRSTKLEDSAMYFCASSDGSSGNTIYFGEGSWLTVV.

This clonotype was picked up many times. The chain recombines TRBV7-2 with TRBJ2-7; D is perhaps TRBD1 (6 bases). The V gene lost 6 bases and the J gene lost 1 base, with 13 bases spanning the gap. This CDR3 comprises 14 residues. Germline V gives CDR1 SGHTA, CDR2 FQGNSA. This chain's CDR3 is CASSYLGQSYEQYF. The DNA for the CDR3 is TGTGCCAGCAGTTACCTTGGACAGTCCTACGAGCAGTACTTC.

Ten or more counts support this clonotype. The J gene is TRBJ1-1, the V gene TRBV7-8; D uncertain. The V and J ends lost 4 bases and 10 bases respectively, with 13 bases between them. The CDR3 contains 12 residues. Germline V gene data show CDR1 as SGHVS and CDR2 as FQNEAQ. The CDR3 protein is CASSSTTFAAFF. CDR3 DNA: TGTGCCAGCAGCTCGACGACATTCGCAGCTTTCTTT.

This clonotype was counted at least ten times. V usage is TRBV7-2 and J usage is TRBJ1-4, with a weak D call TRBD1 (5 bases). CDR1 and CDR2 from the germline V gene are SGHTA and FQGNSA. This CDR3 has 13 residues. V was shortened by 5 bases and J by 5 bases, with 9 bases between the two germline ends. The CDR3 spells CASSEGANEKLFF. The CDR3, as DNA: TGTGCCAGCAGCGAAGGGGCGAATGAAAAACTGTTTTTT. Supplemented by reference TRBV7-2 and TRBJ1-4, the full variable domain reads GAGVSQSPSNKVTEKGKDVELRCDPISGHTALYWYRQSLGQGLEFLIYFQGNSAPDKSGLPSDRFSAERTGGSVSTLTIQRTQQEDSAVYLCASSEGANEKLFFGSGTQLSVL.

The chain couples TRBV18 to TRBJ1-1; 7 bases agree with TRBD1. This CDR3 comprises 14 residues. Germline CDR1 is KGHSH and CDR2 is LQKENI. V was pared by 5 bases and J by 0 bases, with 3 bases of the junction left unmatched. CDR3 protein: CASSAGQLNTEAFF. CDR3 in DNA: TGTGCCAGCTCAGCGGGACAGCTGAACACTGAAGCTTTCTTT.

This clonotype was detected ten times or more. DNA of the CDR3: TGTGCCAGCAGCTTATTTGCAGATACGCAGTATTTT. Its translation is CASSLFADTQYF. The gene calls are TRBV7-3 and TRBJ2-3; no firm D call. Germline CDR1 SGHTA, CDR2 FQGTGA. Trimming took 2 bases from V and 4 from J, leaving 4 bases between them. There are 12 residues in the CDR3.

The chain couples TRBV10-3 to TRBJ2-5, with D unresolved. The CDR3 has 17 residues. Trimming cost V 1 base and J 2 bases, with 17 bases left between them. Looked up from germline, CDR1 is ENHRY and CDR2 is SYGVKD. The CDR3 spells CAISEFESETHQETQYF. The CDR3 DNA reads TGTGCCATCAGTGAGTTTGAATCTGAGACTCATCAAGAGACCCAGTACTTC.

The CDR3 DNA is TGTGCCAGCACCTTCCGGGCAGGGGAAGGTTGGGTCGCCGGGGAGCTGTTTTTT. Translated: CASTFRAGEGWVAGELFF. This chain links TRBV5-5 with TRBJ2-2; tentatively, D is TRBD1 (6 bases). This CDR3 is built from 18 residues. CDR1 is SGHKS and CDR2 is YYEKEE in the germline V gene (reference sequence). Trimming stripped 6 bases from V and 6 bases from J, with 27 bases between.

The chain links TRBV14 to TRBJ2-2; no reliable D call. The V gene lost 0 bases and the J gene lost 0 bases, with 8 bases spanning the gap. CDR1 and CDR2 from the germline V gene are SGHDN and FVKESK. This CDR3 region has 16 residues. As DNA, the CDR3 is TGTGCCAGCAGCCAAGATGGGCGGTCGAACACCGGGGAGCTGTTTTTT. It is translated as CASSQDGRSNTGELFF.

This clonotype was seen only a few times. The chain is built from TRBV19 and TRBJ1-2, with D uncertain. Germline assignment: CDR1 LNHDA and CDR2 SQIVND (reference sequence). V was shortened by 0 bases and J by 6 bases, with 11 bases between the two germline ends. The CDR3 has 14 residues. The CDR3 region has the DNA TGTGCCAGTAGTATAGATCCTGGCGGTCATGGCTACACCTTC. This gives the protein CASSIDPGGHGYTF.